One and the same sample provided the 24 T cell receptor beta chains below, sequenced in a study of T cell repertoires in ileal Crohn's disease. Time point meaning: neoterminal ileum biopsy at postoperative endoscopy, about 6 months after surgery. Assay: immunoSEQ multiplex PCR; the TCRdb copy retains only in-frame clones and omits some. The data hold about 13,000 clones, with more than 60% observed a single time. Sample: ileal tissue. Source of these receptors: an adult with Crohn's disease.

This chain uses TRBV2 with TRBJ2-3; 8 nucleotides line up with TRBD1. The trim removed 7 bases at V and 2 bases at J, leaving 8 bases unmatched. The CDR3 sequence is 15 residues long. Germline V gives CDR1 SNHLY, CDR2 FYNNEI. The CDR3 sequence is CASTFGQGNTDTQYF. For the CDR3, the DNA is TGTGCCAGCACCTTCGGACAGGGTAACACAGATACGCAGTATTTT.

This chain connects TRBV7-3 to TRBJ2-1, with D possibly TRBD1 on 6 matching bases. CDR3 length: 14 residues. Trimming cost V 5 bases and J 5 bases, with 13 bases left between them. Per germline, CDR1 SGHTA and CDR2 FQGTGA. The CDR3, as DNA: TGTGCCAGCAGCCTTCTGGACAGTAACAATGAGCAGTTCTTC. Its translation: CASSLLDSNNEQFF.

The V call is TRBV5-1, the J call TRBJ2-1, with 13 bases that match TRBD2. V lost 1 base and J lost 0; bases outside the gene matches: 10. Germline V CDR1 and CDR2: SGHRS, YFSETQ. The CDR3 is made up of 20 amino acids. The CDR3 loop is CASSLFTSGGAWSSYNEQFF. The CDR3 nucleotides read TGCGCCAGCAGCTTGTTTACTAGCGGGGGGGCCTGGAGCTCCTACAATGAGCAGTTCTTC.

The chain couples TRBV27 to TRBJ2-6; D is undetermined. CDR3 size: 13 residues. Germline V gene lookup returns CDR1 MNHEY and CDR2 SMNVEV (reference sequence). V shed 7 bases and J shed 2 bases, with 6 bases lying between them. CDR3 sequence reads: CASTYTGANVLTF. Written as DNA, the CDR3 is TGTGCCAGCACCTACACTGGGGCCAACGTCCTGACTTTC.

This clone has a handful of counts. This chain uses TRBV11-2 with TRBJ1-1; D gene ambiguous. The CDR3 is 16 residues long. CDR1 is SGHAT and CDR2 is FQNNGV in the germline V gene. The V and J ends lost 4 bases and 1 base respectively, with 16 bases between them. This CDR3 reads CASSSIFIGRNTEAFF. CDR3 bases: TGTGCCAGCAGCTCGATTTTTATTGGGAGGAACACTGAAGCTTTCTTT.

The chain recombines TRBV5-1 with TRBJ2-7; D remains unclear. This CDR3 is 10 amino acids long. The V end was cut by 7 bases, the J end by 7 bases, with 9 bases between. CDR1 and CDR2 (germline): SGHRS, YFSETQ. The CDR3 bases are TGCGCCAGCCTGATTGGGGAGCAGTACTTC. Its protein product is CASLIGEQYF. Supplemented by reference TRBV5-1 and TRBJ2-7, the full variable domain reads KAGVTQTPRYLIKTRGQQVTLSCSPISGHRSVSWYQQTPGQGLQFLFEYFSETQRNKGNFPGRFSGRQFSNSRSEMNVSTLELGDSALYLCASLIGEQYFGPGTRLTVT.

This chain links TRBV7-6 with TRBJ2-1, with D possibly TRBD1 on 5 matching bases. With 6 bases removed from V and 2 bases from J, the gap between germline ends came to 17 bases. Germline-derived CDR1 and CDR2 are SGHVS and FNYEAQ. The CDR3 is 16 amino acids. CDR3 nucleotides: TGTGCCAGCAGTTTAAATTATAGGGGTCCCTACAATGAGCAGTTCTTC. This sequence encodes CASSLNYRGPYNEQFF.

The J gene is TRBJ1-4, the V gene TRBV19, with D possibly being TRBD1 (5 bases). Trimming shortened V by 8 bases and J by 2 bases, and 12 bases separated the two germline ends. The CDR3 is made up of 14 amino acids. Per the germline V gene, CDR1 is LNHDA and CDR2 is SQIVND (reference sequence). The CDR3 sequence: CASHLGETNEKLFF. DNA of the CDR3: TGTGCCAGTCATTTGGGGGAGACTAATGAAAAACTGTTTTTT.

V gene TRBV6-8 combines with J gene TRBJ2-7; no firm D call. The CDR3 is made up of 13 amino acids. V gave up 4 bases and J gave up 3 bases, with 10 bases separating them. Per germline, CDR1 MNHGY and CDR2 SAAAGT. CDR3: CASSFDGLYEQYF. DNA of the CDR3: TGTGCCAGCAGTTTCGATGGTCTCTACGAGCAGTACTTC.

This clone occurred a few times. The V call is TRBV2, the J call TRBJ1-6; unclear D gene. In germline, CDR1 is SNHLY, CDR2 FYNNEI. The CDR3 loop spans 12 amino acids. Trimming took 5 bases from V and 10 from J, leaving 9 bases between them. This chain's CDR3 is CASSNPTSPLHF. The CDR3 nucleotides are TGTGCCAGCAGTAATCCTACATCACCCCTCCACTTT.

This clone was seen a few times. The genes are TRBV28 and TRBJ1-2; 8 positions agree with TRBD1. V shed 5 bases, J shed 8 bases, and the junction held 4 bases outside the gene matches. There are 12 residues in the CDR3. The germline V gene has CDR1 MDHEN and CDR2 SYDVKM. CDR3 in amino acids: CASSDRGWGYTF. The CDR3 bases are TGTGCCAGCAGTGACAGGGGATGGGGCTACACCTTC.

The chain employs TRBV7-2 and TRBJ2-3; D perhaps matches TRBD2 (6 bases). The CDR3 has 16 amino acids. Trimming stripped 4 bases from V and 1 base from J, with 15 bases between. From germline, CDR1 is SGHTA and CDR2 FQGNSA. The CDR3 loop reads CASSSASDPRTDTQYF. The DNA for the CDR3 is TGTGCCAGCAGCTCAGCTAGCGATCCCCGCACAGATACGCAGTATTTT. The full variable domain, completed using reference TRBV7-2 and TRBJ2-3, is GAGVSQSPSNKVTEKGKDVELRCDPISGHTALYWYRQSLGQGLEFLIYFQGNSAPDKSGLPSDRFSAERTGGSVSTLTIQRTQQEDSAVYLCASSSASDPRTDTQYFGPGTRLTVL.

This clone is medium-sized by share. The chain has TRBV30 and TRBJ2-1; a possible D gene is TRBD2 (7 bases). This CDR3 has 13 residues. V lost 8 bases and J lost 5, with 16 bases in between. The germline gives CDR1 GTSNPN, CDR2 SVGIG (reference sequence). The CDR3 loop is CARGDIANNEQFF. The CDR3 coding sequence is TGTGCCCGGGGGGACATAGCAAACAATGAGCAGTTCTTC.

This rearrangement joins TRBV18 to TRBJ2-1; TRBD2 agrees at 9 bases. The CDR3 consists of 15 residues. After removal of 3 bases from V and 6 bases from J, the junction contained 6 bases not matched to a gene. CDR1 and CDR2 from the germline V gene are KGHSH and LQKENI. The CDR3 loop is CASSPLAGGPNEQFF. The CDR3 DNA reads TGTGCCAGCTCACCGCTGGCGGGGGGGCCCAATGAGCAGTTCTTC.

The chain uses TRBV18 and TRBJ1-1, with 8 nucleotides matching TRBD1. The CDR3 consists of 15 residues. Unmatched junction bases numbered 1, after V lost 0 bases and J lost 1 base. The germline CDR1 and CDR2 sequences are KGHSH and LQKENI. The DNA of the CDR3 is TGTGCCAGCTCACCACCCAGGGGGCAGAACACTGAAGCTTTCTTT. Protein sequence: CASSPPRGQNTEAFF.

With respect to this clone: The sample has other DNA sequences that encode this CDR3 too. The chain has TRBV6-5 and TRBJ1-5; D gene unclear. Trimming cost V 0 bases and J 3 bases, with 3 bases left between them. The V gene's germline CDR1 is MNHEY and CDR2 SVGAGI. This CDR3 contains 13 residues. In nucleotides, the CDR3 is TGTGCCAGCAGTTACTCGCCCAATCAGCCCCAGCATTTT. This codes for CASSYSPNQPQHF.

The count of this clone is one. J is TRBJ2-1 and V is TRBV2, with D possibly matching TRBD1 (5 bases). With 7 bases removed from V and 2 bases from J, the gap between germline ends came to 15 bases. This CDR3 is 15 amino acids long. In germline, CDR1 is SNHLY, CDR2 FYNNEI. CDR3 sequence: CASTERGLTYNEQFF. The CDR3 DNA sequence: TGTGCCAGCACGGAAAGGGGCCTAACCTACAATGAGCAGTTCTTC.

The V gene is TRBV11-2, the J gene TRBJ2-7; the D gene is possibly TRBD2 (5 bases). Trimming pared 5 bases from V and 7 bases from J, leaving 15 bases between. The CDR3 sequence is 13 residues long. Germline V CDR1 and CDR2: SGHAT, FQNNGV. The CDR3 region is CASSLGLREEQYF. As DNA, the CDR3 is TGTGCCAGCAGCCTCGGGTTACGGGAAGAGCAGTACTTC.

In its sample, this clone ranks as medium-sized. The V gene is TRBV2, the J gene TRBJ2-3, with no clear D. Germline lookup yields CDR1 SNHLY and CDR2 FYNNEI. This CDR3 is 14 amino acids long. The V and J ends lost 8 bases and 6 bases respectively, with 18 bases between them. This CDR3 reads CASAKGPLSDTQYF. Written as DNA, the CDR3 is TGTGCCAGCGCAAAGGGTCCCCTTTCGGATACGCAGTATTTT.

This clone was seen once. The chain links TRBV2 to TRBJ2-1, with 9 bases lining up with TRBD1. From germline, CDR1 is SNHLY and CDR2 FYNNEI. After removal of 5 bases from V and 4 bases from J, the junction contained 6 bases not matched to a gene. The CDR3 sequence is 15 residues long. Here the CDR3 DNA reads TGTGCCAGCAGTCGGGGACAGGGACCTTACAATGAGCAGTTCTTC. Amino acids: CASSRGQGPYNEQFF.

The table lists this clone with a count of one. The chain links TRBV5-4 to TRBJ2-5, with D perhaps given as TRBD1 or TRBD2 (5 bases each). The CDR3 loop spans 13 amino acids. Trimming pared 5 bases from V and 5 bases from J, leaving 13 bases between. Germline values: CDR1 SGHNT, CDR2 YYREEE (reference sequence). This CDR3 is CASRFGAGETQYF. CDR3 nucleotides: TGTGCCAGCAGGTTCGGGGCCGGGGAGACCCAGTACTTC.

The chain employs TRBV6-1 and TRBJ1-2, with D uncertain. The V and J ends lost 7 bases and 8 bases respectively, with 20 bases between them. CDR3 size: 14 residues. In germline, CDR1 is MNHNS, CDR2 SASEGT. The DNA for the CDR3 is TGTGCCAGCACCTCTGATTGGTCCAGTCGGGGCTACACCTTC. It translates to CASTSDWSSRGYTF.

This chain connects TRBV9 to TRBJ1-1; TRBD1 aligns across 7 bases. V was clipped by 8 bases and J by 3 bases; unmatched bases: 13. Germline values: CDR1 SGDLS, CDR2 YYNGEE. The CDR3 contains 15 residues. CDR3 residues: CASSRGGPWDTEAFF. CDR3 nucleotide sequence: TGTGCCAGTTCTAGAGGGGGCCCATGGGACACTGAAGCTTTCTTT.

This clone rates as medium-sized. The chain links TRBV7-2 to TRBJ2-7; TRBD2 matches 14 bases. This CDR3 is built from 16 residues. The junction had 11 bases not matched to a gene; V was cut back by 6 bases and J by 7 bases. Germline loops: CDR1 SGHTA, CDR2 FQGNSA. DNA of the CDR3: TGTGCCAGCAGGTTTGGACTAGCGGGGGGCCTGGGAGAGCAGTACTTC. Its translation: CASRFGLAGGLGEQYF. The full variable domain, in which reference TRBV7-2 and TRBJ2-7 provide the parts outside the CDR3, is GAGVSQSPSNKVTEKGKDVELRCDPISGHTALYWYRQSLGQGLEFLIYFQGNSAPDKSGLPSDRFSAERTGGSVSTLTIQRTQQEDSAVYLCASRFGLAGGLGEQYFGPGTRLTVT.